These 7 T cell receptor beta chains were sequenced from one sample in a study of blood T cell repertoires in COVID-19 (dated by TCRdb to the early 2020s). The library was made by the immunoSEQ multiplex PCR assay. Here the immuneACCESS table is served through TCRdb, limited to in-frame sequences with V and J called. Missing clones are a known gap in these copies; in checked studies unresolved V genes cover under half, and the rest lacks a known reason. The sample table contains approximately 160,000 clones; only one count was recorded for approximately 79% of them. The top ten clones comprise around 7.7% of the sample. The specimen sequenced was PBMCs or T cells enriched from blood (not recorded which). Receptor source: a man aged 45 to 65 who had recovered from COVID-19.

In this sample, this clone turned up once. V is TRBV5-4 and J is TRBJ1-2; D call uncertain. V was trimmed by 0 bases and J by 0 bases, leaving 6 bases between them. Germline CDR1 SGHNT, CDR2 YYREEE (reference sequence). The CDR3 totals 14 residues. CDR3 sequence reads: CASSLAGANYGYTF. The CDR3, as DNA: TGTGCCAGCAGCTTGGCCGGAGCTAACTATGGCTACACCTTC.

The chain joins TRBV18 to TRBJ1-5; possible D gene TRBD1, 6 bases. The CDR3 is 13 amino acids. Germline V gives CDR1 KGHSH, CDR2 LQKENI. The V and J ends lost 5 bases and 8 bases respectively, with 13 bases between them. The CDR3, as DNA: TGTGCCAGCTCAAAACAGGGTTTTGAGCCCCAGCATTTT. Translation: CASSKQGFEPQHF.

J is TRBJ1-4 and V is TRBV5-1, with D unclear. This CDR3 spans 15 amino acids. The germline V gene has CDR1 SGHRS and CDR2 YFSETQ. V lost 1 base, J lost 4 bases, and 11 bases lay in between. CDR3 nucleotides: TGCGCCAGCAGCTTGAATCGGGGATATAATGAAAAACTGTTTTTT. It specifies CASSLNRGYNEKLFF.

This clone was counted a few times. The chain joins TRBV19 to TRBJ1-3, with a weak D call TRBD1 (5 bases). The CDR3 is 15 residues long. V was trimmed by 7 bases and J by 0 bases, leaving 13 bases between them. Germline loops: CDR1 LNHDA, CDR2 SQIVND (reference sequence). The CDR3 spells CASNVGVNSGNTIYF. DNA of the CDR3: TGTGCCAGTAATGTAGGGGTGAACTCTGGAAACACCATATATTTT.

The CDR3, as DNA: TGTGCCAGCAGCTTAGCCCTCGGGTCTGAAGGCAATCAGCCCCAGCATTTT. Its protein is CASSLALGSEGNQPQHF. V gene TRBV13 combines with J gene TRBJ1-5; unclear D gene. The length of the CDR3 is 17 residues. V was pared by 1 base and J by 2 bases, with 15 bases between. Per the germline V gene, CDR1 is PRHDT and CDR2 is FYEKMQ (reference sequence).

The V call is TRBV4-2, the J call TRBJ1-2; the D is unclear. There are 13 residues in the CDR3. V dropped 1 base and J dropped 7 bases, with 10 bases sitting between them. Germline V CDR1 and CDR2: LGHNA, YNFKEQ. This CDR3 is CASSQGREVGYTF. The CDR3 DNA is TGTGCCAGCAGCCAAGGGAGGGAAGTTGGCTACACCTTC.

V is TRBV6-2 or TRBV6-3 and J is TRBJ2-1; TRBD2 aligns across 9 bases. CDR1 is MNHEY and CDR2 is SVGEGT in the germline V gene. This CDR3 contains 16 residues. The J segment lost 4 bases and the V segment lost 6 bases, leaving 10 bases of the junction unmatched. The CDR3 region is CASSPSSAGGYNEQFF. CDR3 coding DNA: TGTGCCAGCAGCCCCTCGTCCGCGGGGGGGTACAATGAGCAGTTCTTC.